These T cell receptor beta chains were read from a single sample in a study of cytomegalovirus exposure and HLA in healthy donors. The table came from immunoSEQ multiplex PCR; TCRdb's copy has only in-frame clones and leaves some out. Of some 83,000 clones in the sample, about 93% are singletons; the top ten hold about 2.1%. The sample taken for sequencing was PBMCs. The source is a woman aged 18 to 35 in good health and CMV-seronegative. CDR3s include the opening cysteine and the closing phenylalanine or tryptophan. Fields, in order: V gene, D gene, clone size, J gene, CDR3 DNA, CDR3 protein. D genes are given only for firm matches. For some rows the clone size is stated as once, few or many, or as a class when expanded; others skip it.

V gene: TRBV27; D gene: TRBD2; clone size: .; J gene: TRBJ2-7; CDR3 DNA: TGTGCCAGCAGTTCACAGACTAGCGGGAGTCGCATATTCTACGAGCAGTACTTC; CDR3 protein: CASSSQTSGSRIFYEQYF
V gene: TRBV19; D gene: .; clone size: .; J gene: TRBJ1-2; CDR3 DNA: TGTGCCAGTATCCCGTCCGCCAGAAACTATGGCTACACCTTC; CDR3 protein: CASIPSARNYGYTF
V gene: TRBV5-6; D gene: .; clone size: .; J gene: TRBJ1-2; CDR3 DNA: TGTGCCAGCAGCTTGTGGACTTTGGAATATGGCTACACCTTC; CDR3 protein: CASSLWTLEYGYTF
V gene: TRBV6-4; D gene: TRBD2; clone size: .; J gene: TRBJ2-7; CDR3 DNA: TGTGCCAGCACCTCCATAGCATGGGTTGGCGGGAGTCCCCACGAGCAGTACTTC; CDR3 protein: CASTSIAWVGGSPHEQYF
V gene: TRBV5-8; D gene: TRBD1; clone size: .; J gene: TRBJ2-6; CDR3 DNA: TGTGCCAGCAGCACAGGGGAAGGCGGGGCCAACGTCCTGACTTTC; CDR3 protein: CASSTGEGGANVLTF
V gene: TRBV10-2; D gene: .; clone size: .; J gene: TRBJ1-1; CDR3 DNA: TGCGCCAGCAGTTGGGGGGGGGTCGCTGAAGCTTTCTTT; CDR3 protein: CASSWGGVAEAFF
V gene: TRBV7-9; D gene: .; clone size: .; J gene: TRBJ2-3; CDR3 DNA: TGTGCCAGCAGCCTACCTGTGACAGGTACTAGCACAGATACGCAGTATTTT; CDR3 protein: CASSLPVTGTSTDTQYF
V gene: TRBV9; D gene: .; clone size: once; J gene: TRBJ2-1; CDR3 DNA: TGTGCCAGCAGCGGGGAGACAGGGTATCGGGCGGGGGGAACCTACAATGAGCAGTTCTTC; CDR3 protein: CASSGETGYRAGGTYNEQFF
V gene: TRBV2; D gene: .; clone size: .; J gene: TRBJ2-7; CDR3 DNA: TGTGCCAGCAGTGTAGACACCACCTACGAGCAGTACTTC; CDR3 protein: CASSVDTTYEQYF
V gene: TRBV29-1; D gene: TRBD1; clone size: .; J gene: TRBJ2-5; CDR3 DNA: TGCAGCGTCTCTGGGACAGGGGGCAGCGAGACCCAGTACTTC; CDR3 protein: CSVSGTGGSETQYF
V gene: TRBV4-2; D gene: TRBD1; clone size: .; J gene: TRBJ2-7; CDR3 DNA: TGTGCCAGCAGCCAAGAAACGGGGGACAGGGGTTACGAGCAGTACTTC; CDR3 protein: CASSQETGDRGYEQYF
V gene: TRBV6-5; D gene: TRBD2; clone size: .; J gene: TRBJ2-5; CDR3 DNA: TGTGCCAGCAGTTACAGGGAGGGTGGGACCCAGTACTTC; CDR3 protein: CASSYREGGTQYF
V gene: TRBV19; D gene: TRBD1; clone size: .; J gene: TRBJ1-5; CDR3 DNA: TGTGCCAGTAGTCTGGACAGGGGGCTTGGTCAGCCCCAGCATTTT; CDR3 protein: CASSLDRGLGQPQHF
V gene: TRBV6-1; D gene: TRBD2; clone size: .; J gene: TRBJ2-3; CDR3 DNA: TGTGCCAGCAGTGGCGGGGGTGGAGCAGATACGCAGTATTTT; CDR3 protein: CASSGGGGADTQYF
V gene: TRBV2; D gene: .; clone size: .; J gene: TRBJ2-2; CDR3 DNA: TGTGCCAGCAGTGAAATAGTCACCGGGGAGCTGTTTTTT; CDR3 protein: CASSEIVTGELFF
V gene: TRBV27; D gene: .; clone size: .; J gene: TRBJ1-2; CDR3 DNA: TGTGCCAGCAGTTTATCGCAGGGTAACTATGGCTACACCTTC; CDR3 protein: CASSLSQGNYGYTF
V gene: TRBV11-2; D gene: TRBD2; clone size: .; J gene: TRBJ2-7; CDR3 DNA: TGTGCCAGCAGCTTAGCGGGAGGTTGGTCCTACGAGCAGTACTTC; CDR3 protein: CASSLAGGWSYEQYF
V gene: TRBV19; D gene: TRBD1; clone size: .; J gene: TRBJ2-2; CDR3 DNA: TGTGCCAGTGGGAACAGGGGTACCGGGGAGCTGTTTTTT; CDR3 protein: CASGNRGTGELFF
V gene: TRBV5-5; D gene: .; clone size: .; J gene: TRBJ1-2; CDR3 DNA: TGTGCCAGCAGCTCACCGACAGGCGTCGATGGCTACACCTTC; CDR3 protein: CASSSPTGVDGYTF
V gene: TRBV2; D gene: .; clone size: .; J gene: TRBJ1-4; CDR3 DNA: TGTGCCAGCAGTGAGCAGGGGTCGGTTGAAAAACTGTTTTTT; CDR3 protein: CASSEQGSVEKLFF
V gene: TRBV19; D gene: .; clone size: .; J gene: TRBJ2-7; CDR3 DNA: TGTGCCAGTAGTATAGTTATGGGGAGCAACTCCTACGAGCAGTACTTC; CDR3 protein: CASSIVMGSNSYEQYF
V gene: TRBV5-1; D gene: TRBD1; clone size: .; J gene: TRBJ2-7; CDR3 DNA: TGCGCCAGCAGCTCCGGATCGACAGGGCTGACCTCCTACGAGCAGTACTTC; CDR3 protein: CASSSGSTGLTSYEQYF
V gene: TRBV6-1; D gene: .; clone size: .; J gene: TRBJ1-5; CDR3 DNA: TGTGCCAGCAGTGAGCTCGGGGGAGTTGGCAATCAGCCCCAGCATTTT; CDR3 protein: CASSELGGVGNQPQHF
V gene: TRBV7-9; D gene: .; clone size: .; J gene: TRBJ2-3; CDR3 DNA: TGTGCCAGCAGCTCGGAGGGGTCCCCAGGAGATACGCAGTATTTT; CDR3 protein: CASSSEGSPGDTQYF
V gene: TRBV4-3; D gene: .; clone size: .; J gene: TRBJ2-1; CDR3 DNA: TGCGCCAGCAGCCAAGGGACAGGGAGGGGGTATAATGAGCAGTTCTTC; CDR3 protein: CASSQGTGRGYNEQFF
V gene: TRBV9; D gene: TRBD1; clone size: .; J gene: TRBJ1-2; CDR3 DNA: TGTGCCAGCAGCGCGGGACAGCCTCCCTATGGCTACACCTTC; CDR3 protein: CASSAGQPPYGYTF
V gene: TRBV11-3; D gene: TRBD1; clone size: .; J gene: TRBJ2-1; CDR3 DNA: TGTGCCAGCAGCTTAATACACGGACAGGGTGTCAATGAGCAGTTCTTC; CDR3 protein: CASSLIHGQGVNEQFF
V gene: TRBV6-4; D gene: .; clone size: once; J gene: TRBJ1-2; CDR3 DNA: TGTGCCAGCAGTGACCTCCCCGACAGCCCATTACGTTCGTTC; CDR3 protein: CASSDLPDSPLRSF
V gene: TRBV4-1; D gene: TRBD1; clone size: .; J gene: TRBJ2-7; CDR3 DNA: TGCGCCAGCAGCCTAGGGACAGGGGTCACCTACGAGCAGTACTTC; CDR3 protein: CASSLGTGVTYEQYF
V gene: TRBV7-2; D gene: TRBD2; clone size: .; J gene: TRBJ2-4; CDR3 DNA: TGTGCCAGCAGCCCATCCGGGACTAGCCCCCTCGCTAAAAACATTCAGTACTTC; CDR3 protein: CASSPSGTSPLAKNIQYF
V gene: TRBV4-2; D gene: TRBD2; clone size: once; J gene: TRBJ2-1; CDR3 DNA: TGTGCCAGCAGCCAAGACATCAGCGGGGGCCTGCTGTACAATGAGCAGTTCTTC; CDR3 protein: CASSQDISGGLLYNEQFF
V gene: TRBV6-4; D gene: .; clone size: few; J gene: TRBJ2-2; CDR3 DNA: TGTGCCAGCAGTGACTCAGACTACACCGGGGAGCTGTTTTTT; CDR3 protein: CASSDSDYTGELFF
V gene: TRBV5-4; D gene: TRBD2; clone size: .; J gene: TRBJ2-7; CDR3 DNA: TGTGCCAGCAGCTTGAGCGGGAGGTTTCACGAGCAGTACTTC; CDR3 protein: CASSLSGRFHEQYF
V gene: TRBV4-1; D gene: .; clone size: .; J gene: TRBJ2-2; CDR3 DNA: TGCGCCAGCAGCCAAGTCACGGCGAACACCGGGGAGCTGTTTTTT; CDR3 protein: CASSQVTANTGELFF
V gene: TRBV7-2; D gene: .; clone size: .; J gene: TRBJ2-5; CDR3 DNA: TGTGCCAGCAGCACACAGGGAGAAGAGACCCAGTACTTC; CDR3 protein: CASSTQGEETQYF
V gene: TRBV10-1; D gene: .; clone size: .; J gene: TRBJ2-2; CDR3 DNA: TGCGCCAGCAGGGTGGGACAGAACACCGGGGAGCTGTTTTTT; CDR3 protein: CASRVGQNTGELFF
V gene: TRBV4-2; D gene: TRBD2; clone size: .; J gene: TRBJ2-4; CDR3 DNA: TGTGCCAGCAGCCAAGATAGAGTGGCTAGCGGGGGAAACATAGCCAAAAACATTCAGTACTTC; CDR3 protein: CASSQDRVASGGNIAKNIQYF
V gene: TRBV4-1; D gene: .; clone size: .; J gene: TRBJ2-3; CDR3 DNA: TGCGCCAGCAGCCAAGCGGGGTCTAGCACAGATACGCAGTATTTT; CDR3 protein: CASSQAGSSTDTQYF
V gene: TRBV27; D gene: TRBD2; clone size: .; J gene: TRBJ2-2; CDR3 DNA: TGTGCCAGCAGTTTAACAACCGGACTAGCGGCGAACACCGGGGAGCTGTTTTTT; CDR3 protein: CASSLTTGLAANTGELFF
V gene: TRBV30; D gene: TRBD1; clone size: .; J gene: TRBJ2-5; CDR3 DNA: TGTGCCTCTAGGGACAGGGGCGGAAAGGGCCAAGAGACCCAGTACTTC; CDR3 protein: CASRDRGGKGQETQYF
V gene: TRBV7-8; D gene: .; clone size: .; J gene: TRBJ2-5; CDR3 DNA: TGTGCCAGCAGCTTAGCCCGACAGACCCAAGAGACCCAGTACTTC; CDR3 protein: CASSLARQTQETQYF
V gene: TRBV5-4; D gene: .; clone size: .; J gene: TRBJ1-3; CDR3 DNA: TGTGCCAGCAGCGGGACACCCGGAAACACCATATATTTT; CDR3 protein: CASSGTPGNTIYF
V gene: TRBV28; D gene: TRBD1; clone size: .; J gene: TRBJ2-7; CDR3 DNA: TGTGCCAGCCGACCGACAGGGACCTACGAGCAGTACTTC; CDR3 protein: CASRPTGTYEQYF
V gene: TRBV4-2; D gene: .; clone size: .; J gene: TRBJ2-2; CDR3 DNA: TGTGCCAGCAAGGGGGGGAAATCGAACACCGGGGAGCTGTTTTTT; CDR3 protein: CASKGGKSNTGELFF
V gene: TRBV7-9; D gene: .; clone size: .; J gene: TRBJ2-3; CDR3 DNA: TGTGCCAGCACCCGTGGGGAGACTAGCACAGATACGCAGTATTTT; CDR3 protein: CASTRGETSTDTQYF
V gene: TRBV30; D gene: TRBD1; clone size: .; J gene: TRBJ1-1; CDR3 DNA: TGTGCCTGGAGTCCCCAGACAGGGGGCACTGAAGCTTTCTTT; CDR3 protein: CAWSPQTGGTEAFF
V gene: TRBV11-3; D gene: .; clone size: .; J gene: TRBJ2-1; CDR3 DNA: TGTGCCAGCAGCTTGGGGGGAACCTACAATGAGCAGTTCTTC; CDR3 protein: CASSLGGTYNEQFF
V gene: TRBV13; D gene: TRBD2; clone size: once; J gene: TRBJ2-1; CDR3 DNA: TGTGCCAGCGGACTAGCGGGAGCCTCCTACAATGAGCAGTTCTTC; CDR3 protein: CASGLAGASYNEQFF
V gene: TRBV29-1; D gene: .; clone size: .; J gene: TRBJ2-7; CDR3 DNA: TGCAGCGTTGTGGGCCAGCCCTACGAGCAGTACTTC; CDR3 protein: CSVVGQPYEQYF
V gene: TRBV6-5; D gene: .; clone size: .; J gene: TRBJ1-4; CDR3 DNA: TGTGCCGTTGGGAGAAATGAAAAACTGTTTTTT; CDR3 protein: CAVGRNEKLFF
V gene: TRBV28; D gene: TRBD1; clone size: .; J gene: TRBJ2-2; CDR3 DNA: TGTGCCAGCAGCCCCTTTGGGACAGGGGGTCCCGGGGAGCTGTTTTTT; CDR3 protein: CASSPFGTGGPGELFF
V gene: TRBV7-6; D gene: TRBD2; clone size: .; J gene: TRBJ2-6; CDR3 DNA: TGTGCCAGCAGTGAGGGACTAGCGGGTACCTTCGGGGCCAACGTCCTGACTTTC; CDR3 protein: CASSEGLAGTFGANVLTF
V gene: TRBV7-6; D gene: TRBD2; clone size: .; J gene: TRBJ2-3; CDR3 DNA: TGTGCCAGCAGCTTAGCGGCTAGCGGGGTCAGAGCAGATACGCAGTATTTT; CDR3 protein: CASSLAASGVRADTQYF
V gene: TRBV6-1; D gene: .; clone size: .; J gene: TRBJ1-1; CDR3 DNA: TGTGCCAGCAGTGAATACGGGGGGTCGGACACTGAAGCTTTCTTT; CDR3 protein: CASSEYGGSDTEAFF
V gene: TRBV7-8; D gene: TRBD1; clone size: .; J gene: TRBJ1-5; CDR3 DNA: TGTGCCAGCAGCCCGACAGGGGCCGGGCAGCCCCAGCATTTT; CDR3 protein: CASSPTGAGQPQHF
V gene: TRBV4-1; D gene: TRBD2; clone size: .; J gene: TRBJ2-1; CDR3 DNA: TGCGCCAGCAGCCAAGGTGGCGGGAGGGCGAGGGACAATGAGCAGTTCTTC; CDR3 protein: CASSQGGGRARDNEQFF
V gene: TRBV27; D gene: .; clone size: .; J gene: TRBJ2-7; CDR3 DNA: TGTGCCAGCAGTTTAGGAGGGGAGGTCACCGAGCAGTACTTC; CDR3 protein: CASSLGGEVTEQYF
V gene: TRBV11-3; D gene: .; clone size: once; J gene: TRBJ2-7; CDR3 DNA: TGTGCCAGCAGCTGGGTAGCAGACGAGCAGTACTTC; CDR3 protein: CASSWVADEQYF
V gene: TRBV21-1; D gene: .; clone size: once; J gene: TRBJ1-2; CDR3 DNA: TGTGCCAGCAGCCTTCGGACAGACAATGCGGCTCGGACCTTC; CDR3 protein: CASSLRTDNAARTF